This T cell receptor (beta chain) appears in the sequencing data of a study of blood T cell repertoires in COVID-19. V gave up 5 bases and J gave up 0 bases; unmatched junction bases: 13. Germline-derived CDR1 and CDR2 are LNHDA and SQIVND (reference sequence). CDR3 size: 18 residues. Generated by immunoSEQ multiplex PCR, the TCRdb table keeps only in-frame clones and is missing some. The data contain under 150,000 clones, about 85% of them singletons. The chain couples TRBV19 to TRBJ2-3, with 8 bases lining up with TRBD1. This TCR derives from a human donor in a cohort sampled during active COVID-19. Source material: peripheral blood. The CDR3 nucleotides read TGTGCCAGTAGTTCCCGACAAGCGCAGGGGGCAAGCACAGATACGCAGTATTTT. Translating it yields CASSSRQAQGASTDTQYF.